Listed here are 6 T cell receptor beta chains from one sample, sequenced in a study of metastatic and nonmetastatic thyroid tumors. MiXCR re-clonotyped the PCR reads for TCRdb. The data contain roughly 93,000 clones, 12% of them singletons. Thyroid surgery was preceded by no treatment in any patient. The source material was blood. These receptors came from a female donor with papillary thyroid cancer or a benign thyroid nodule (not recorded which). Some clones in this sample may be carry-over from other donors' samples.

Judged by abundance, this clone is medium-sized. The rearrangement uses TRBV11-2 and TRBJ1-2; TRBD1 matches at 9 bases. V trimming: 0 bases; J trimming: 7 bases; junction bases outside the gene matches: 3. The germline CDR1 and CDR2 sequences are SGHAT and FQNNGV. The length of the CDR3 is 14 residues. In nucleotides, the CDR3 is TGTGCCAGCAGCTTAGATCACAGGGGGCTTGGCTACACCTTC. As protein: CASSLDHRGLGYTF. Full variable domain (outside the CDR3, taken from reference TRBV11-2 and TRBJ1-2): EAGVAQSPRYKIIEKRQSVAFWCNPISGHATLYWYQQILGQGPKLLIQFQNNGVVDDSQLPKDRFSAERLKGVDSTLKIQPAKLEDSAVYLCASSLDHRGLGYTFGSGTRLTVV.

This clone was detected many times. This chain links TRBV13 with TRBJ2-1, with 7 bases matching TRBD2. Germline CDR1 and CDR2: PRHDT and FYEKMQ (reference sequence). CDR3 length: 11 amino acids. The trim removed 5 bases at V and 10 bases at J, leaving 2 bases unmatched. The chain's CDR3 is CASSQAGEQFF. For the CDR3, the DNA is TGTGCCAGCAGCCAAGCGGGGGAGCAGTTCTTC. The whole variable domain, remainder taken from reference TRBV13 and TRBJ2-1, is AAGVIQSPRHLIKEKRETATLKCYPIPRHDTVYWYQQGPGQDPQFLISFYEKMQSDKGSIPDRFSAQQFSDYHSELNMSSLELGDSALYFCASSQAGEQFFGPGTRLTVL.

Ten or more counts support this clone. V is TRBV27 and J is TRBJ2-1; TRBD2 is a possible D gene (6 bases). Germline lookup yields CDR1 MNHEY and CDR2 SMNVEV (reference sequence). V was shortened by 4 bases and J by 8 bases, with 21 bases between the two germline ends. The CDR3 has 16 amino acids. In DNA, the CDR3 is TGTGCCAGCAGTTCTCCGGGGGAGTCGGAGGTCGATGAGCAGTTCTTC. Its protein product is CASSSPGESEVDEQFF.

In this sample, this clone turned up many times. The chain joins TRBV19 to TRBJ2-1; the D gene could be TRBD1 or TRBD2 (5 bases each). Trimming removed 5 bases from V and 4 bases from J, with 18 bases in between. In germline, CDR1 is LNHDA, CDR2 SQIVND (reference sequence). This CDR3 has 16 amino acids. In DNA form, the CDR3 reads TGTGCCAGTAGTTTGTCGGGGACCCGAAATTACAATGAGCAGTTCTTC. Translation gives CASSLSGTRNYNEQFF.

This clone has at least ten counts. A much larger clonotype is one base distant, so this may be a read error. The chain carries TRBV27 and TRBJ1-3, with 7 positions matching TRBD1. Unmatched junction bases numbered 5, after V lost 6 bases and J lost 0 bases. This CDR3 contains 15 residues. From germline, CDR1 is MNHEY and CDR2 SMNVEV (reference sequence). CDR3 loop: CASRTTGSSGNTIYF. The DNA for the CDR3 is TGTGCCAGCAGGACGACAGGGTCCTCTGGAAACACCATATATTTT.

Details on this clone: A much larger clone lies one base from this, so it may be a read error. The chain couples TRBV5-4 to TRBJ2-3, with 7 nucleotides matching TRBD2. Per germline, CDR1 SGHNT and CDR2 YYREEE (reference sequence). This CDR3 has 17 residues. The trim removed 0 bases at V and 0 bases at J, leaving 7 bases unmatched. Written as DNA, the CDR3 is TGTGCCAGCAGCTTGGCCCTGTCTAGCGGAAGCACAGATACGCAGTATTTT. It yields the protein CASSLALSSGSTDTQYF.